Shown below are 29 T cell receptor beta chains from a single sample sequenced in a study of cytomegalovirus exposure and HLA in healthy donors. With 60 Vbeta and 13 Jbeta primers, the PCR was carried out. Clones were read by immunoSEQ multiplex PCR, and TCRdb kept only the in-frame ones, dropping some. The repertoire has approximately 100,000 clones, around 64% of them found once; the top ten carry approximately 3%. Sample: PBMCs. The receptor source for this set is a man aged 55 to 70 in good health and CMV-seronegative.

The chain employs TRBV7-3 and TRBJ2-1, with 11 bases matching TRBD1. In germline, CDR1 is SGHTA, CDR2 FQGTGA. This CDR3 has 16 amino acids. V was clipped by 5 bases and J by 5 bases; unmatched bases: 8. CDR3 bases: TGTGCCAGCAGCCGCTCCCGGGACAGGGGGGACAATGAGCAGTTCTTC. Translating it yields CASSRSRDRGDNEQFF.

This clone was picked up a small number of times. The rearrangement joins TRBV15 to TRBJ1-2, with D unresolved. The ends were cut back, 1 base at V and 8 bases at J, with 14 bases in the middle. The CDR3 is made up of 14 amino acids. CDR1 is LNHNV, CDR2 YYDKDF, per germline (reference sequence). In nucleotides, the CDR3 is TGTGCCACCAGCAGAGCCCGCGATAACGAAGGCTACACCTTC. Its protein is CATSRARDNEGYTF.

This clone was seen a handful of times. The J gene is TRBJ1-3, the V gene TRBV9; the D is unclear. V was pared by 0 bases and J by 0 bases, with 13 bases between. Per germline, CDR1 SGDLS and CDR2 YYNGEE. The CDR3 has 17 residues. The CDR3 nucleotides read TGTGCCAGCAGCGTAGTTGGAACAGCTCTCTCTGGAAACACCATATATTTT. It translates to CASSVVGTALSGNTIYF.

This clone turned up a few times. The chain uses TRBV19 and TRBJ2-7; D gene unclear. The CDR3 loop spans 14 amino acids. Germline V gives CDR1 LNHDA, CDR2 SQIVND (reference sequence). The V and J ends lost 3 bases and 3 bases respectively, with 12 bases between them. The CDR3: CASSIDSGHYEQYF. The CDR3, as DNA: TGTGCCAGTAGTATTGATTCTGGCCACTACGAGCAGTACTTC.

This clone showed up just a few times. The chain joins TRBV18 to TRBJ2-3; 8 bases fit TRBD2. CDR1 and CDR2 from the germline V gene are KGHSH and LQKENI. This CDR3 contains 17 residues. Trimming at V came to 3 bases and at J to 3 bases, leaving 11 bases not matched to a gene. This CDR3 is CASSPLLGTRGTDTQYF. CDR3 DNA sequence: TGTGCCAGCTCACCGCTGCTTGGGACTAGGGGTACAGATACGCAGTATTTT.

CDR3 coding DNA: TGTGCCAGCAGCTCCACCGGGACAGGGGGGCTACCCCTCCACTTT. Its translation: CASSSTGTGGLPLHF. The chain joins TRBV7-6 to TRBJ1-6, with 11 nucleotides matching TRBD1. The CDR3 runs 15 residues. Germline CDR1 and CDR2: SGHVS and FNYEAQ. The trim removed 4 bases at V and 12 bases at J, leaving 8 bases unmatched.

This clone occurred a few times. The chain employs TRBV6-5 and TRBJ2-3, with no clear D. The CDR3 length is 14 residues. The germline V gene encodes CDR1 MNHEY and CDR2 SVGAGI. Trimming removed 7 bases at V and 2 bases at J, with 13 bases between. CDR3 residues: CASKTGEYTDTQYF. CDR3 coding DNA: TGTGCCAGCAAAACGGGTGAATACACAGATACGCAGTATTTT.

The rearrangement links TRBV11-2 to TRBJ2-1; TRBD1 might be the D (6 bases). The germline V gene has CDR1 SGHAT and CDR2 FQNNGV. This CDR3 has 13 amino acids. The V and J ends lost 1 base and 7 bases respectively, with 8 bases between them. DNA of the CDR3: TGTGCCAGCAGCTTAGTGGGACAAAATGAGCAGTTCTTC. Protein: CASSLVGQNEQFF.

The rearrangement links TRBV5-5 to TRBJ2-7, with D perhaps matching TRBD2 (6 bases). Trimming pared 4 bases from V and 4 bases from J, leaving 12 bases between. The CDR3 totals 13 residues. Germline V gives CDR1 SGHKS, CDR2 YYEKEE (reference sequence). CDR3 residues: CASSTRRAYEQYF. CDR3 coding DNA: TGTGCCAGCAGCACAAGGAGGGCGTACGAGCAGTACTTC.

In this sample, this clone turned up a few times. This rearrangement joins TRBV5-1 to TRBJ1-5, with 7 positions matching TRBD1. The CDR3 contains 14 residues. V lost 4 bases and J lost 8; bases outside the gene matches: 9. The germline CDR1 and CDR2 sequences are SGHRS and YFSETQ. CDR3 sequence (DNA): TGCGCCAGCAGCGTCACCGGGACAGAGGAGCCCCAGCATTTT. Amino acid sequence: CASSVTGTEEPQHF.

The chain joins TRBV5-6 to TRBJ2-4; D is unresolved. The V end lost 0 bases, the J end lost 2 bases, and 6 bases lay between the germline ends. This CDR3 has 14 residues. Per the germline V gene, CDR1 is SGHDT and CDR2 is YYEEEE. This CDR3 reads CASSLAGSKNIQYF. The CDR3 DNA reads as TGTGCCAGCAGCTTGGCAGGATCCAAAAACATTCAGTACTTC. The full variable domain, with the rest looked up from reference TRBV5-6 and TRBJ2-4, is DAGVTQSPTHLIKTRGQQVTLRCSPKSGHDTVSWYQQALGQGPQFIFQYYEEEERQRGNFPDRFSGHQFPNYSSELNVNALLLGDSALYLCASSLAGSKNIQYFGAGTRLSVL.

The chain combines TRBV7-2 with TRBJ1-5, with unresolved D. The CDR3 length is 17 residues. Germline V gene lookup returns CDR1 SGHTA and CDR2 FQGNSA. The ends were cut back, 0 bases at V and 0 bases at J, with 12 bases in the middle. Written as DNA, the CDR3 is TGTGCCAGCAGCTTAGCGGGAGGCTTCCTTAGCAATCAGCCCCAGCATTTT. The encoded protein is CASSLAGGFLSNQPQHF.

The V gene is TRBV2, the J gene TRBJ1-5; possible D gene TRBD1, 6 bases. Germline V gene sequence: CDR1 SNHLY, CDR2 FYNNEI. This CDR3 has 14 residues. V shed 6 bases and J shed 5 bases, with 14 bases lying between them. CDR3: CASRFEQGDQPQHF. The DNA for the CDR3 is TGTGCCAGCAGATTTGAACAGGGAGATCAGCCCCAGCATTTT.

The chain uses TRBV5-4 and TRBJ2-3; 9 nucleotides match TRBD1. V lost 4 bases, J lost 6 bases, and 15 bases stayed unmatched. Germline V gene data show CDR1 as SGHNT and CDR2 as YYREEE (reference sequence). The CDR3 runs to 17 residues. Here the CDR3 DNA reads TGTGCCAGCAGCCCTGGTGTCGGGACAGGGATACGGGATACGCAGTATTTT. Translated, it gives CASSPGVGTGIRDTQYF.

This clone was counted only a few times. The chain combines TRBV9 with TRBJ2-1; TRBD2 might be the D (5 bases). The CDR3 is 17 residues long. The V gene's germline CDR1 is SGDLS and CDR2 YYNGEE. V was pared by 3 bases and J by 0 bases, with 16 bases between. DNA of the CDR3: TGTGCCAGCAGCGACGGACTTTGGGTCAGCTCCTACAATGAGCAGTTCTTC. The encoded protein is CASSDGLWVSSYNEQFF.

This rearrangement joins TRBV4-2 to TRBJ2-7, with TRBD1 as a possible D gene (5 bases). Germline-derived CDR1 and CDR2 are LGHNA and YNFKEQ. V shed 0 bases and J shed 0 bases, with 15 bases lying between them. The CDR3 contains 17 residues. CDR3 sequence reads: CASSQEVRTTSSYEQYF. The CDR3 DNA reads TGTGCCAGCAGCCAAGAAGTTAGGACAACCAGCTCCTACGAGCAGTACTTC.

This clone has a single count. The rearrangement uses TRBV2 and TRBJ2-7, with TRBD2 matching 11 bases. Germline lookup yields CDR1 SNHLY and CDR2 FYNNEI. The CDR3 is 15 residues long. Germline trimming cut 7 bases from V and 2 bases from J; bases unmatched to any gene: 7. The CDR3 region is CASNELAGEPYEQYF. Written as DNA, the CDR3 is TGTGCCAGCAACGAACTAGCGGGGGAACCCTACGAGCAGTACTTC.

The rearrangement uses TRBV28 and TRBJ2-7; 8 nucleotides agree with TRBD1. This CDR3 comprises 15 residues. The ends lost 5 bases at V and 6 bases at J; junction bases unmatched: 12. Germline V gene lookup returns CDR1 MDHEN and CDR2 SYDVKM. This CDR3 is CASSLPGQAESEQYF. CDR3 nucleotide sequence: TGTGCCAGCAGTCTACCGGGACAGGCGGAATCCGAGCAGTACTTC.

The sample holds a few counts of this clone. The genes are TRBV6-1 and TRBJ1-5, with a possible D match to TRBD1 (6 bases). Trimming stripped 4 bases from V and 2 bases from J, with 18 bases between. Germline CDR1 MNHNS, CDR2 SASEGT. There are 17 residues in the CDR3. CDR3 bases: TGTGCCAGCAGTGTCTCGGAGGGGGGGGTGCGCAATCAGCCCCAGCATTTT. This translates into CASSVSEGGVRNQPQHF.

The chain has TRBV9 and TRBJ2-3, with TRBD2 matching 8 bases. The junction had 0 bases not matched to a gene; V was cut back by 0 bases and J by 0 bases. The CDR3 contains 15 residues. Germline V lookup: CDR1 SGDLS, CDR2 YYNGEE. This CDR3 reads CASSVGLASTDTQYF. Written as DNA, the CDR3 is TGTGCCAGCAGCGTAGGACTAGCGAGCACAGATACGCAGTATTTT.

Here the CDR3 DNA reads TGCGCCAGCAGCTTATTCGGGACTAGCGGCTACGAGCAGTACTTC. Encoded protein: CASSLFGTSGYEQYF. The V and J genes are TRBV5-1 and TRBJ2-7; 11 bases align to TRBD2. The CDR3 is 15 residues long. Per the germline V gene, CDR1 is SGHRS and CDR2 is YFSETQ. V shed 2 bases, J shed 3 bases, and the junction held 4 bases outside the gene matches.

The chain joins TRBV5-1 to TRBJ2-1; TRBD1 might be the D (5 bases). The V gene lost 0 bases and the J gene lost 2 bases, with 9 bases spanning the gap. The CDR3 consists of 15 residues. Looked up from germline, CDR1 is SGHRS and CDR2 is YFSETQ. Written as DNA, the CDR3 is TGCGCCAGCAGCTTGGGGGGCCAACCCTACAATGAGCAGTTCTTC. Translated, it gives CASSLGGQPYNEQFF.

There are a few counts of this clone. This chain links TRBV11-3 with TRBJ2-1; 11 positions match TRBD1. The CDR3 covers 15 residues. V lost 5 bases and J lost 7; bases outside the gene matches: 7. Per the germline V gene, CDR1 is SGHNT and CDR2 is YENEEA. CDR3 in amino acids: CASSPGTGGRNEQFF. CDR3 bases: TGTGCCAGCAGCCCCGGGACAGGGGGAAGAAATGAGCAGTTCTTC.

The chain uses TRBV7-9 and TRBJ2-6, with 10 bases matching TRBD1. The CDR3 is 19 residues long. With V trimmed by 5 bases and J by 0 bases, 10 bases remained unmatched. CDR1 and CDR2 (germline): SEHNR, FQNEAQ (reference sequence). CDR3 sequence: CASSPPAGTGVSGANVLTF. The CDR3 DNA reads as TGTGCCAGCAGCCCGCCTGCCGGGACAGGGGTCTCTGGGGCCAACGTCCTGACTTTC. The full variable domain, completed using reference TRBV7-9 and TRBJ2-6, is DTGVSQNPRHKITKRGQNVTFRCDPISEHNRLYWYRQTLGQGPEFLTYFQNEAQLEKSRLLSDRFSAERPKGSFSTLEIQRTEQGDSAMYLCASSPPAGTGVSGANVLTFGAGSRLTVL.

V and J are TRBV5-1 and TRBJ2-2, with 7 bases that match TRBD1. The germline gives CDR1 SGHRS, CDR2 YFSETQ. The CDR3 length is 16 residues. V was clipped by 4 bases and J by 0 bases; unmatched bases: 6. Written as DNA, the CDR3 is TGCGCCAGCAGCCACGGACAGGTACCGAACACCGGGGAGCTGTTTTTT. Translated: CASSHGQVPNTGELFF.

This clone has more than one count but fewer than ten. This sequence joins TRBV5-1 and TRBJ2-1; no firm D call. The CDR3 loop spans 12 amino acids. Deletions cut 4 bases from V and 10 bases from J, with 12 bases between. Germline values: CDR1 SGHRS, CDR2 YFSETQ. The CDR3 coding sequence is TGCGCCAGCAGCATACAACAATACGAGCAGTTCTTC. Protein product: CASSIQQYEQFF.

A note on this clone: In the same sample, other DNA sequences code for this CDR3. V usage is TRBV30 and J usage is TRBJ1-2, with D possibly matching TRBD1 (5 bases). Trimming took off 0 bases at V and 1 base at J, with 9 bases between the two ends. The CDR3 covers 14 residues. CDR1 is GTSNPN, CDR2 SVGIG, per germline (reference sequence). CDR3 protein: CAWSVGDSNYGYTF. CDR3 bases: TGTGCCTGGAGTGTAGGTGACAGTAACTATGGCTACACCTTC.

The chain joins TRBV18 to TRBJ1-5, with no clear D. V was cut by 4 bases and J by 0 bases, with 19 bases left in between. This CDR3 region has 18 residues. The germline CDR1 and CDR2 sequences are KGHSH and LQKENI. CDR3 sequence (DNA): TGTGCCAGCTCACTATACTCAAAGGAGGCTTCTAGCAATCAGCCCCAGCATTTT. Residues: CASSLYSKEASSNQPQHF. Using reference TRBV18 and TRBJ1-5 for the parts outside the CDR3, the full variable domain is NAGVMQNPRHLVRRRGQEARLRCSPMKGHSHVYWYRQLPEEGLKFMVYLQKENIIDESGMPKERFSAEFPKEGPSILRIQQVVRGDSAAYFCASSLYSKEASSNQPQHFGDGTRLSIL.

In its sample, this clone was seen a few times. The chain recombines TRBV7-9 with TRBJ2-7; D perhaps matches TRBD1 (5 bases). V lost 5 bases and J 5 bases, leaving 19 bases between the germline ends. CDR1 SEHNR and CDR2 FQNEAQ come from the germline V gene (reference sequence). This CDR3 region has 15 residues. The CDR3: CASSRSAGLYDEQYF. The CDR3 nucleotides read TGTGCCAGCAGCCGATCGGCAGGGTTATACGACGAGCAGTACTTC.